This is a list of T cell receptor beta chains from one sample in a study of Ad26.COV2.S vaccination and SARS-CoV-2 variants. Sequenced by immunoSEQ multiplex PCR; TCRdb stores in-frame clones only, minus some. The sample shows fewer than 600,000 clones, roughly 87% of them seen only once. This sample comprised peripheral blood, obtained in a trial of Ad26.COV2.S vaccine versus placebo. The receptors here all came from a person between 18 and 60 years old who received the Ad26.COV2.S COVID-19 vaccine or a placebo. CDR3s include the opening cysteine and the closing phenylalanine or tryptophan. The D gene is left open where the match is weak. Some rows mark clone size as missing; the rest say once, few, many or name a class of expanded clone.

d_gene: NA; j_gene: TRBJ1-2; abundance: NA; v_gene: TRBV6-5; CDR3aa: CASSYGKGRPYGYTF; CDR3nt: TGTGCCAGCAGTTACGGGAAGGGAAGGCCCTATGGCTACACCTTC
d_gene: NA; j_gene: TRBJ1-2; abundance: once; v_gene: TRBV29-1; CDR3aa: CSVPEWTTAGYTF; CDR3nt: TGCAGCGTCCCCGAGTGGACAACGGCGGGCTACACCTTC
d_gene: NA; j_gene: TRBJ2-5; abundance: NA; v_gene: TRBV10-1; CDR3aa: CASSETRGLTQYF; CDR3nt: TGCGCCAGCAGTGAGACTAGAGGTTTGACCCAGTACTTC
d_gene: NA; j_gene: TRBJ1-1; abundance: once; v_gene: TRBV20-1; CDR3aa: CSARTGSEAFF; CDR3nt: TGCAGTGCCCGAACAGGTTCTGAAGCTTTCTTT
d_gene: TRBD2; j_gene: TRBJ2-3; abundance: NA; v_gene: TRBV7-9; CDR3aa: CASSFEAGGSPNVDTQYF; CDR3nt: TGTGCCAGCAGCTTTGAAGCGGGGGGCTCCCCTAACGTGGATACGCAGTATTTT
d_gene: NA; j_gene: TRBJ1-2; abundance: NA; v_gene: TRBV6-5; CDR3aa: CASSYSATNYGYTF; CDR3nt: TGTGCCAGCAGTTACTCGGCTACTAACTATGGCTACACCTTC
d_gene: NA; j_gene: TRBJ2-5; abundance: NA; v_gene: TRBV7-2; CDR3aa: CASSRGTAGETQYF; CDR3nt: TGTGCCAGCAGCCGCGGGACCGCGGGAGAGACCCAGTACTTC
d_gene: TRBD2; j_gene: TRBJ2-1; abundance: NA; v_gene: TRBV9; CDR3aa: CASSATPGGAVEQFF; CDR3nt: TGTGCCAGCAGCGCTACCCCCGGGGGGGCCGTTGAGCAGTTCTTC
d_gene: NA; j_gene: TRBJ1-5; abundance: NA; v_gene: TRBV28; CDR3aa: CASSSAREGEPQHF; CDR3nt: TGTGCCAGCAGTTCTGCCCGTGAAGGGGAGCCCCAGCATTTT
d_gene: TRBD1; j_gene: TRBJ1-5; abundance: NA; v_gene: TRBV30; CDR3aa: CAWSSLTGGQPQHF; CDR3nt: TGTGCCTGGAGTTCGCTGACAGGGGGCCAGCCCCAGCATTTT
d_gene: NA; j_gene: TRBJ1-1; abundance: NA; v_gene: TRBV30; CDR3aa: CAWGPDRNTEAFF; CDR3nt: TGTGCCTGGGGCCCCGACAGGAACACTGAAGCTTTCTTT
d_gene: NA; j_gene: TRBJ2-3; abundance: NA; v_gene: TRBV5-4; CDR3aa: CASSLQGGTDTQYF; CDR3nt: TGTGCCAGCAGCTTGCAAGGAGGCACAGATACGCAGTATTTT
d_gene: NA; j_gene: TRBJ2-3; abundance: NA; v_gene: TRBV7-6; CDR3aa: CASSAGGGGRRTTDTQYF; CDR3nt: TGTGCCAGCAGCGCGGGGGGAGGGGGCCGCAGGACCACAGATACGCAGTATTTT
d_gene: TRBD1; j_gene: TRBJ1-2; abundance: NA; v_gene: TRBV28; CDR3aa: CASRTRGIPYGYTF; CDR3nt: TGTGCCAGCAGAACCAGGGGGATACCCTATGGCTACACCTTC
d_gene: NA; j_gene: TRBJ1-2; abundance: once; v_gene: TRBV28; CDR3aa: CASSLSGAVTPNYTF; CDR3nt: TGTGCCAGCAGTTTATCCGGAGCGGTGACGCCGAACTACACCTTC
d_gene: NA; j_gene: TRBJ2-7; abundance: NA; v_gene: TRBV25-1; CDR3aa: CASSELPTSEQYF; CDR3nt: TGTGCCAGCAGTGAACTACCGACGAGCGAGCAGTACTTC
d_gene: TRBD2; j_gene: TRBJ2-2; abundance: NA; v_gene: TRBV7-3; CDR3aa: CASSLGGRRAGELFF; CDR3nt: TGTGCCAGCAGCTTAGGCGGGAGGCGGGCCGGGGAGCTGTTTTTT
d_gene: TRBD2; j_gene: TRBJ2-1; abundance: NA; v_gene: TRBV3-1/TRBV3-2; CDR3aa: CASSHTSGSYNEQFF; CDR3nt: TGTGCCAGCAGCCACACTAGCGGGAGCTACAATGAGCAGTTCTTC
d_gene: NA; j_gene: TRBJ2-2; abundance: once; v_gene: TRBV9; CDR3aa: CASSVGNLHGELFF; CDR3nt: TGTGCCAGCAGCGTAGGGAACTTACACGGGGAGCTGTTTTTT
d_gene: NA; j_gene: TRBJ1-5; abundance: NA; v_gene: TRBV30; CDR3aa: CAWSRTEQYQPQHF; CDR3nt: TGTGCCTGGAGTAGGACAGAACAATATCAGCCCCAGCATTTT
d_gene: NA; j_gene: TRBJ1-5; abundance: NA; v_gene: TRBV29-1; CDR3aa: CSVGRDSNQPQHF; CDR3nt: TGCAGCGTTGGCAGGGACAGCAATCAGCCCCAGCATTTT
d_gene: TRBD2; j_gene: TRBJ2-2; abundance: once; v_gene: TRBV28; CDR3aa: CASSRGLAAVGELFF; CDR3nt: TGTGCCAGCAGTAGGGGACTAGCGGCCGTCGGGGAGCTGTTTTTT
d_gene: NA; j_gene: TRBJ2-7; abundance: NA; v_gene: TRBV2; CDR3aa: CASSGDASYEQYF; CDR3nt: TGTGCCAGCAGTGGGGACGCGAGCTACGAGCAGTACTTC
d_gene: NA; j_gene: TRBJ2-1; abundance: NA; v_gene: TRBV1; CDR3aa: CTSSLRTSGRGSSYNEQFF; CDR3nt: TGCACCAGCAGCTTAAGAACTAGCGGGAGGGGGAGCTCCTACAATGAGCAGTTCTTC
d_gene: TRBD1; j_gene: TRBJ2-6; abundance: once; v_gene: TRBV6-2/TRBV6-3; CDR3aa: CASSTGTGGSGANVLTF; CDR3nt: TGTGCCAGCAGTACCGGGACAGGGGGCTCTGGGGCCAACGTCCTGACTTTC
d_gene: NA; j_gene: TRBJ1-5; abundance: NA; v_gene: TRBV6-4; CDR3aa: CASSVNSNQPQHF; CDR3nt: TGTGCCAGCAGTGTGAATAGCAATCAGCCCCAGCATTTT
d_gene: TRBD1; j_gene: TRBJ1-6; abundance: NA; v_gene: TRBV28; CDR3aa: CASTLPTGANSPLHF; CDR3nt: TGTGCCAGCACCCTACCGACAGGGGCGAATTCACCCCTCCACTTT
d_gene: TRBD2; j_gene: TRBJ2-7; abundance: NA; v_gene: TRBV5-1; CDR3aa: CASSREGSYEQYF; CDR3nt: TGCGCCAGCAGCCGGGAGGGCTCCTACGAGCAGTACTTC
d_gene: NA; j_gene: TRBJ2-7; abundance: once; v_gene: TRBV12-5; CDR3aa: CASGLVPRITTRYEQYF; CDR3nt: TGTGCTAGTGGTTTGGTCCCGAGGATTACAACCCGGTACGAGCAGTACTTC
d_gene: TRBD1; j_gene: TRBJ2-7; abundance: NA; v_gene: TRBV15; CDR3aa: CATSEITGTGGYEQYF; CDR3nt: TGTGCCACCAGCGAGATTACCGGGACAGGGGGCTACGAGCAGTACTTC
d_gene: TRBD2; j_gene: TRBJ2-1; abundance: once; v_gene: TRBV28; CDR3aa: CASRFNLLADYNEQFF; CDR3nt: TGTGCCAGCAGGTTCAACCTACTAGCGGACTACAATGAGCAGTTCTTC